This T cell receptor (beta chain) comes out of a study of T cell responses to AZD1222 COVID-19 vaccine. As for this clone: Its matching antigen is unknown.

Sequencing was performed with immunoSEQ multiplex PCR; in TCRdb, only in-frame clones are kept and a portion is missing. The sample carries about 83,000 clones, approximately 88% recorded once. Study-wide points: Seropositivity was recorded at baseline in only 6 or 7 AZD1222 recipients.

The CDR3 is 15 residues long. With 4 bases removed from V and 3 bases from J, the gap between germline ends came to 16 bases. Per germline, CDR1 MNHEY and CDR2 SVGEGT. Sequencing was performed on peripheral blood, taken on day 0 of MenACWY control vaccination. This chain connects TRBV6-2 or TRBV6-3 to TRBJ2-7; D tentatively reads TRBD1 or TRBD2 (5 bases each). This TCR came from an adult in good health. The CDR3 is CASSSPTGADYEQYF. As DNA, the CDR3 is TGTGCCAGCAGTTCCCCAACCGGGGCGGACTACGAGCAGTACTTC.